One sample yielded the 17 T cell receptor beta chains listed below, sequenced in a study of T-cell memory formation after mild COVID-19. In TCRdb, the 5' RACE reads were re-called with MiXCR into one record per CDR3 protein. The sample records 450,000 or so distinct CDR3 sequences, roughly 23% being singletons. The sample consisted of PBMCs or a T cell subset sorted from them (not recorded which). These receptors were collected from an adult woman who had mild COVID-19 (a few samples of this study predate the infection). Cell type and time point are not known.

This clonotype was recorded a few times. The rearrangement uses TRBV20-1 and TRBJ2-1, with 9 bases matching TRBD1. The germline V gene encodes CDR1 DFQATT and CDR2 SNEGSKA (reference sequence). This CDR3 contains 14 residues. The junction had 8 bases not matched to a gene; V was cut back by 5 bases and J by 6 bases. The CDR3 nucleotides read TGCAGTGCTGGGACAGGGTTTGACCCCAATGAGCAGTTCTTC. This sequence encodes CSAGTGFDPNEQFF.

This rearrangement joins TRBV5-1 to TRBJ2-3; the match to TRBD2 covers 9 bases. Per the germline V gene, CDR1 is SGHRS and CDR2 is YFSETQ. The CDR3 loop spans 15 amino acids. Trimming took 0 bases from V and 4 from J; bases not matched to a gene: 3. DNA for the CDR3: TGCGCCAGCAGCTTGGGTAGCGGGAGCCCAGATACGCAGTATTTT. The encoded protein is CASSLGSGSPDTQYF.

On this clonotype: One junction end does not reproduce the germline sequence, and a read error may be involved. The V and J genes are TRBV25-1 and TRBJ1-1; D gene ambiguous. This CDR3 has 12 amino acids. Germline CDR1 MGHDK, CDR2 SYGVNS. CDR3 coding DNA: TGTGCCAGCGAAGAAGGACGGCGATCGAGGGTCTTT. It codes for CASEEGRRSRVF. Drawing the rest from reference TRBV25-1 and TRBJ1-1, the complete variable domain is EADIYQTPRYLVIGTGKKITLECSQTMGHDKMYWYQQDPGMELHLIHYSYGVNSTEKGDLSSESTVSRIRTEHFPLTLESARPSHTSQYLCASEEGRRSRVFGQGTRLTVV.

This clonotype was seen only once. The rearrangement links TRBV6-6 to TRBJ2-7; D unclear. Between the trimmed V and J ends, which lost 4 bases and 7 bases, there was a span of 11 bases. The CDR3 is 12 residues long. Germline lookup yields CDR1 MNHNY and CDR2 SVGAGI (reference sequence). CDR3 nucleotide sequence: TGTGCCAGCAGTTTATCTCCCCTGGAGCAGTACTTC. Translated, it gives CASSLSPLEQYF.

The chain has TRBV24-1 and TRBJ2-5; D not resolved. There are 15 residues in the CDR3. Germline CDR1 is KGHDR and CDR2 is SFDVKD. With 5 bases removed from V and 0 bases from J, the gap between germline ends came to 12 bases. CDR3 region: CATSVHSEYQETQYF. The CDR3 DNA sequence: TGTGCCACCAGTGTACACAGCGAGTACCAAGAGACCCAGTACTTC.

This clonotype has only one observation. The genes are TRBV5-1 and TRBJ2-5; D is unresolved. The CDR3 totals 16 residues. CDR1 and CDR2 from the germline V gene are SGHRS and YFSETQ. Trimming took off 4 bases at V and 1 base at J, with 17 bases between the two ends. The CDR3 loop is CASSPRQQFTQETQYF. CDR3 bases: TGCGCCAGCAGCCCGAGGCAACAATTCACCCAAGAGACCCAGTACTTC.

This clonotype has only a few counts. The chain uses TRBV6-2 or TRBV6-3 and TRBJ1-1; D call uncertain. The V end lost 4 bases, the J end lost 6 bases, and 9 bases lay between the germline ends. The CDR3 has 12 residues. CDR1 MNHEY and CDR2 SVGEGT come from the germline V gene. The CDR3 DNA reads TGTGCCAGCAGTTCCCGACCCGCTGAAGCTTTCTTT. Amino acids: CASSSRPAEAFF.

This clonotype occurred a few times. The chain has TRBV29-1 and TRBJ2-1, with TRBD1 matching over 8 bases. Per germline, CDR1 SQVTM and CDR2 ANQGSEA. The junction had 4 bases not matched to a gene; V was cut back by 4 bases and J by 5 bases. CDR3 length equals 13 residues. This chain's CDR3 is CSVADRGDNEQFF. CDR3 DNA: TGCAGCGTTGCCGACAGGGGAGACAATGAGCAGTTCTTC.

V and J are TRBV4-3 and TRBJ2-2; D might be TRBD1 (6 bases). V lost 3 bases and J 1 base, leaving 12 bases between the germline ends. The CDR3 loop spans 16 amino acids. The V gene's germline CDR1 is LGHNA and CDR2 YSLEER. This CDR3 is CASSHYGTLNTGELFF. CDR3 nucleotides: TGCGCCAGCAGCCATTACGGGACACTGAACACCGGGGAGCTGTTTTTT.

A few counts support this clonotype. The chain joins TRBV5-1 to TRBJ1-2; D is unresolved. Germline V gene sequence: CDR1 SGHRS, CDR2 YFSETQ. V was clipped by 1 base and J by 2 bases, with 12 bases between them. The CDR3 extends over 15 amino acids. CDR3 protein: CASSLTTDWNYGYTF. The CDR3 DNA follows: TGCGCCAGCAGCTTGACGACGGATTGGAACTATGGCTACACCTTC.

The rearrangement joins TRBV6-2 or TRBV6-3 to TRBJ1-1, with D possibly TRBD1 on 5 matching bases. V was pared by 5 bases and J by 1 base, with 14 bases between. The CDR3 runs 15 residues. Germline V CDR1 and CDR2: MNHEY, SVGEGT. The CDR3 DNA follows: TGTGCCAGCAGTCCCTACGGGGGATCGAACACTGAAGCTTTCTTT. Translating it yields CASSPYGGSNTEAFF.

This clonotype has a count of ten or more. The chain couples TRBV11-2 to TRBJ2-7, with D hard to call. The CDR3 length is 15 residues. V lost 5 bases to trimming and J lost 4 bases, with 18 bases between them. Germline V gene lookup returns CDR1 SGHAT and CDR2 FQNNGV. The CDR3 loop is CASSPIRHKDYEQYF. DNA for the CDR3: TGTGCCAGCAGCCCAATAAGGCACAAGGATTACGAGCAGTACTTC.

The chain has TRBV21-1 and TRBJ2-7; TRBD2 is taken as the D call from the table, unchecked against the DNA. TRBV21-1 is recorded as a pseudogene. This CDR3 is 14 amino acids long. The CDR3 sequence is CASSKVPGYWEQYF. In DNA, the CDR3 is TGTGCCAGCAGCAAAGTCCCAGGGTACTGGGAGCAGTACTTC.

Details on this clonotype: One junction end disagrees with the germline gene, perhaps due to a read error. The chain has TRBV15 and TRBJ2-2; tentative D call: TRBD2 (5 bases). This CDR3 region has 13 residues. Germline V gene data show CDR1 as LNHNV and CDR2 as YYDKDF (reference sequence). CDR3 protein: CATSGLWTGELFF. The DNA for the CDR3 is TGTGCTACCAGCGGCCTATGGACCGGGGAGCTGTTTTTT.

Only a few counts were recorded for this clonotype. The chain has TRBV7-9 and TRBJ1-4; D unresolved. V lost 6 bases and J lost 7, with 18 bases in between. This CDR3 region has 15 residues. Germline CDR1 SEHNR, CDR2 FQNEAQ (reference sequence). This CDR3 reads CASRRVGHVSEKLFF. The CDR3 DNA reads TGTGCCAGCAGGCGAGTCGGCCACGTTAGTGAAAAACTGTTTTTT.

This rearrangement joins TRBV5-4 to TRBJ2-3; a possible D gene is TRBD1 (5 bases). The germline V gene has CDR1 SGHNT and CDR2 YYREEE (reference sequence). V shed 2 bases and J shed 4 bases, with 8 bases lying between them. The CDR3 has 13 residues. CDR3 in amino acids: CASSLQVSDTQYF. CDR3 coding DNA: TGTGCCAGCAGCTTACAGGTTTCAGATACGCAGTATTTT. The full variable domain, rest sourced from reference TRBV5-4 and TRBJ2-3, is ETGVTQSPTHLIKTRGQQVTLRCSSQSGHNTVSWYQQALGQGPQFIFQYYREEENGRGNFPPRFSGLQFPNYSSELNVNALELDDSALYLCASSLQVSDTQYFGPGTRLTVL.

The gene calls are TRBV12-3 or TRBV12-4 and TRBJ2-7, with 9 nucleotides matching TRBD1. The CDR3 consists of 18 residues. Trimming cost V 4 bases and J 1 base; bases outside gene matches: 14. The CDR3 DNA is TGTGCCAGCAGTTCCGCGAGGCTCCGGGACAGGGAATCCTACGAGCAGTACTTC. It translates to CASSSARLRDRESYEQYF.